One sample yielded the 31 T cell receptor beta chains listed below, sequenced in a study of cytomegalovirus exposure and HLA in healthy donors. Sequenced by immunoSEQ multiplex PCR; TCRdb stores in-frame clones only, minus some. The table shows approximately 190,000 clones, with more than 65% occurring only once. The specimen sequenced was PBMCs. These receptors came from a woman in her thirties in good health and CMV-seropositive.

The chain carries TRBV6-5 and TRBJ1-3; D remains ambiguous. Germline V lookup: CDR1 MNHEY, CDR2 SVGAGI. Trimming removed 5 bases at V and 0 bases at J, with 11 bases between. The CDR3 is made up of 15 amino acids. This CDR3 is CASSLDGVSGNTIYF. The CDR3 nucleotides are TGTGCCAGCAGTCTCGACGGGGTCTCTGGAAACACCATATATTTT.

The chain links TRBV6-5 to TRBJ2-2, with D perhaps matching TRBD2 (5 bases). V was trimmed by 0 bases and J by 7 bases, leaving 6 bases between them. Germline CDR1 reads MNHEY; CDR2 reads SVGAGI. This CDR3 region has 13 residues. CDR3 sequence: CASSYSRDGELFF. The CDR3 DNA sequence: TGTGCCAGCAGTTACTCGAGGGACGGGGAGCTGTTTTTT.

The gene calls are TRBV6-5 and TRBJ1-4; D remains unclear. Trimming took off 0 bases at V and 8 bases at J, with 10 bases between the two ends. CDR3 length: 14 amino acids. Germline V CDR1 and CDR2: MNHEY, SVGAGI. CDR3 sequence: CASSYSVGREKLFF. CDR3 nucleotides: TGTGCCAGCAGTTACTCAGTTGGGAGAGAAAAACTGTTTTTT.

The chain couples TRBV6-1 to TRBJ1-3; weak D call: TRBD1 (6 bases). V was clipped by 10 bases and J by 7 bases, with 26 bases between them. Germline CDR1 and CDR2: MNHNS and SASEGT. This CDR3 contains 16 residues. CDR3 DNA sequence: TGTGCCACCCGAGAAGCACCCGGGACACTTCTGAACACCATATATTTT. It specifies CATREAPGTLLNTIYF.

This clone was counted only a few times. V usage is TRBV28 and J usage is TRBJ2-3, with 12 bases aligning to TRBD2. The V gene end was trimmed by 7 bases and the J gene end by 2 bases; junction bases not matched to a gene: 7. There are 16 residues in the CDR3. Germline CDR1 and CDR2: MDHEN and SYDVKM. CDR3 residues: CASIPWTSGTTDTQYF. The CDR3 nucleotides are TGTGCCAGCATTCCGTGGACTAGCGGGACCACAGATACGCAGTATTTT.

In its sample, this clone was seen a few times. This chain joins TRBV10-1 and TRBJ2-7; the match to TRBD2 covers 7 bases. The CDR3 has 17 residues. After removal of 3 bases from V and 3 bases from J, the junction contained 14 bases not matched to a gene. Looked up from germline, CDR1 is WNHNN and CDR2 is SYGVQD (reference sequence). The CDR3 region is CASSDFGLGASGYEQYF. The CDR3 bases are TGCGCCAGCAGTGACTTCGGGCTAGGGGCTAGCGGCTACGAGCAGTACTTC.

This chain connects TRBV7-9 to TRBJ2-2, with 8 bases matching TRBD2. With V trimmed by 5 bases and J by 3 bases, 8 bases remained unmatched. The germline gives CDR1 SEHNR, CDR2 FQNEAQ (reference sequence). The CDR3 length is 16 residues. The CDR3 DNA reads TGTGCCAGCAGCCGAGAGGGGACTAGTCACACCGGGGAGCTGTTTTTT. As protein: CASSREGTSHTGELFF.

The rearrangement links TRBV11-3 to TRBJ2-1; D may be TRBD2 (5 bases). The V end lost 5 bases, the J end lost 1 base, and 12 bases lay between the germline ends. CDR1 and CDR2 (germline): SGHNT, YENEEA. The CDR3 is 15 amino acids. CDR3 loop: CASSRNGESYNEQFF. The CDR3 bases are TGTGCCAGCAGCCGTAACGGGGAGTCCTACAATGAGCAGTTCTTC.

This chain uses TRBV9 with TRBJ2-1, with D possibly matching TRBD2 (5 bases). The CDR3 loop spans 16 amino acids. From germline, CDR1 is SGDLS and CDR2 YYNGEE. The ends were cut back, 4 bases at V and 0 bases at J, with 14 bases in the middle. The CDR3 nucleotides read TGTGCCAGCAGCCCCTTCGGGGAGAGCTCCTACAATGAGCAGTTCTTC. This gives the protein CASSPFGESSYNEQFF.

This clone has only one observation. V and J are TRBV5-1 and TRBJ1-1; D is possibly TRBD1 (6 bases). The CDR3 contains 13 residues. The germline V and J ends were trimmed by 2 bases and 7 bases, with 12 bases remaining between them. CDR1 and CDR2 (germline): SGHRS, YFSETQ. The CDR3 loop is CASSLQQGYEAFF. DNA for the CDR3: TGCGCCAGCAGCTTACAACAGGGCTATGAAGCTTTCTTT.

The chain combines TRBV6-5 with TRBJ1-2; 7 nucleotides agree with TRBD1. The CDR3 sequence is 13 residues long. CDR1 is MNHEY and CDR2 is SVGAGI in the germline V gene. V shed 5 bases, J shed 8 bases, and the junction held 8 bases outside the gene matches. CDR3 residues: CASSQGGSHGYTF. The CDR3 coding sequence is TGTGCCAGCAGTCAAGGGGGCTCCCACGGCTACACCTTC.

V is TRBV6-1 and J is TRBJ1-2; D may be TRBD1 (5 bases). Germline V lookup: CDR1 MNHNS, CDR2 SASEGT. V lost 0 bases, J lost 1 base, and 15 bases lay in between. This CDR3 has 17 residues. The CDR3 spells CASSEARGRALNYGYTF. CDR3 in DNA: TGTGCCAGCAGTGAAGCTCGTGGCAGGGCCCTTAACTATGGCTACACCTTC.

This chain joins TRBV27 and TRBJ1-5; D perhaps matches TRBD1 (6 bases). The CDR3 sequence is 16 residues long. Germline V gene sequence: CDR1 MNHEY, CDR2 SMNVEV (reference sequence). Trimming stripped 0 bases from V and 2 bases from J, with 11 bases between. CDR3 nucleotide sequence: TGTGCCAGCAGTTTATCGGGGACACGGGGCAATCAGCCCCAGCATTTT. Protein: CASSLSGTRGNQPQHF.

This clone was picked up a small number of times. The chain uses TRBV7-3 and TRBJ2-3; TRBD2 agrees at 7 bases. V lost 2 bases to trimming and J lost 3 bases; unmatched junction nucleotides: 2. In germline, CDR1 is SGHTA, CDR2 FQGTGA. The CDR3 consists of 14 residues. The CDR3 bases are TGTGCCAGCAGCTTATCGCGGGAGACAGATACGCAGTATTTT. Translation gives CASSLSRETDTQYF.

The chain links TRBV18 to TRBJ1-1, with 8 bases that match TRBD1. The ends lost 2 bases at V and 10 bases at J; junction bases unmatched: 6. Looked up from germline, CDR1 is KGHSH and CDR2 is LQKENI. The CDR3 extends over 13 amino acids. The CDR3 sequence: CASSPTTGEGAFF. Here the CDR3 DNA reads TGTGCCAGCTCACCAACGACAGGGGAGGGAGCTTTCTTT.

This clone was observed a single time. CDR3 DNA sequence: TGTGCCAGCAGCCCCCAGGGGGTCGGAGGATCCTACGAGCAGTACTTC. Amino acid sequence: CASSPQGVGGSYEQYF. The gene calls are TRBV28 and TRBJ2-7, with TRBD1 matching 7 bases. The germline gives CDR1 MDHEN, CDR2 SYDVKM. J gave up 1 base and V 6 bases, and 12 bases lay outside the gene matches. CDR3 length: 16 amino acids.

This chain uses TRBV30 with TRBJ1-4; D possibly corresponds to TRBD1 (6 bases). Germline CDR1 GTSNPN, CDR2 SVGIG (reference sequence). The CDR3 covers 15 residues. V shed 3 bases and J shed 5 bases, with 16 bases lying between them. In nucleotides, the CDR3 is TGTGCCTGGAGGGACCGGGGCAGGGGAAATGAAAAACTGTTTTTT. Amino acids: CAWRDRGRGNEKLFF. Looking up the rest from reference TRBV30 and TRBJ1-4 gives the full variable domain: SQTIHQWPATLVQPVGSPLSLECTVEGTSNPNLYWYRQAAGRGLQLLFYSVGIGQISSEVPQNLSASRPQDRQFILSSKKLLLSDSGFYLCAWRDRGRGNEKLFFGSGTQLSVL.

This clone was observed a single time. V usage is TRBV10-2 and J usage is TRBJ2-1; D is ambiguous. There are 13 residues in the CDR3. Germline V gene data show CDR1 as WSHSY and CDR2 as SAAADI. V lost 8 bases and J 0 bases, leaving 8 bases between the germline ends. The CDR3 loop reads CASSRVSYNEQFF. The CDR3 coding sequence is TGCGCCAGCTCCCGCGTCTCCTACAATGAGCAGTTCTTC.

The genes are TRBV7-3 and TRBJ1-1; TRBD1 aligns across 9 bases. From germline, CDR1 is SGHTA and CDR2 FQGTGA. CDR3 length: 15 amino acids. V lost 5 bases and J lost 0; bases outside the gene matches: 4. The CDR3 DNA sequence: TGTGCCAGCAGCCCGACAGGGGGGTTGAACACTGAAGCTTTCTTT. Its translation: CASSPTGGLNTEAFF.

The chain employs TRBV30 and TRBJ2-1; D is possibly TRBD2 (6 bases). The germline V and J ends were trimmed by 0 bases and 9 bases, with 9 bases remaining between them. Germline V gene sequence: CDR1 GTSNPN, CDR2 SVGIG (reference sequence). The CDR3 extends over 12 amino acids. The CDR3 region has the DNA TGTGCCTGGAGTGTCTTGGGGGGTGAGCAGTTCTTC. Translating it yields CAWSVLGGEQFF. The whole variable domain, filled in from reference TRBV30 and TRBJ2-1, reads SQTIHQWPATLVQPVGSPLSLECTVEGTSNPNLYWYRQAAGRGLQLLFYSVGIGQISSEVPQNLSASRPQDRQFILSSKKLLLSDSGFYLCAWSVLGGEQFFGPGTRLTVL.

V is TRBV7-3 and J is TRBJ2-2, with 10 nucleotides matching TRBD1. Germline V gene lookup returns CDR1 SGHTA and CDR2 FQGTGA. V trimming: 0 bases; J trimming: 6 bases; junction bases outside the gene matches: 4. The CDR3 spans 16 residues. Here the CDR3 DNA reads TGTGCCAGCAGCTTAACCGGGACAGGGGTCTCCGGGGAGCTGTTTTTT. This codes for CASSLTGTGVSGELFF.

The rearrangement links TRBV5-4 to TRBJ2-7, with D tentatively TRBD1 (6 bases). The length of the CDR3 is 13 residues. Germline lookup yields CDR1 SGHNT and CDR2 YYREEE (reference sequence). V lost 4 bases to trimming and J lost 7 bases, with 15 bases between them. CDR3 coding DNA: TGTGCCAGCAGCCTAACACAGGGACCGGAGCAGTACTTC. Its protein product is CASSLTQGPEQYF.

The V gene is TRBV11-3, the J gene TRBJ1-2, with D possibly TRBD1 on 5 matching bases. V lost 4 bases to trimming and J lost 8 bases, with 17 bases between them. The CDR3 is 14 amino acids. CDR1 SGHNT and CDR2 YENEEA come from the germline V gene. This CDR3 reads CASSSQVRVDGYTF. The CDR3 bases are TGTGCCAGCAGCTCCCAGGTCAGGGTCGACGGCTACACCTTC. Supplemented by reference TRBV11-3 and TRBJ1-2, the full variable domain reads EAGVVQSPRYKIIEKKQPVAFWCNPISGHNTLYWYLQNLGQGPELLIRYENEEAVDDSQLPKDRFSAERLKGVDSTLKIQPAELGDSAVYLCASSSQVRVDGYTFGSGTRLTVV.

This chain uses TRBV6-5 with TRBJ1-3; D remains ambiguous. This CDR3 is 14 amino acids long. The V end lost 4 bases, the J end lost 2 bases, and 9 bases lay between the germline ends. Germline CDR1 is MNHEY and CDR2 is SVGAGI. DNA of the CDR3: TGTGCCAGCAGTTCAGCGGGCCCTGGAAACACCATATATTTT. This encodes CASSSAGPGNTIYF.

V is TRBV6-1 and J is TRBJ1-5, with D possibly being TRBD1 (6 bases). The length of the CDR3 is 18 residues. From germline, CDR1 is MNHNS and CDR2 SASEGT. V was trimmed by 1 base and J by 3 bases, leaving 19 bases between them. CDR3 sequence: CASSEGREGGRNNQPQHF. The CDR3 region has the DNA TGTGCCAGCAGTGAAGGCCGAGAGGGGGGGCGGAACAATCAGCCCCAGCATTTT.

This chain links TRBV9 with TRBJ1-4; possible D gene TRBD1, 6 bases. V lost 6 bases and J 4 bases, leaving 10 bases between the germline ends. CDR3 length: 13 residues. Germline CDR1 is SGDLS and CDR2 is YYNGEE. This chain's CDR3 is CASTDSVNEKLFF. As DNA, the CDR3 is TGTGCCAGCACGGACAGCGTTAATGAAAAACTGTTTTTT.

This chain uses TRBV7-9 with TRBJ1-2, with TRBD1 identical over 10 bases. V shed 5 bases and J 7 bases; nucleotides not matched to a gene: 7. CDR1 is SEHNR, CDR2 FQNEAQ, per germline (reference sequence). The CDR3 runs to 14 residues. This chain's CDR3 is CASSPGTGVSGYTF. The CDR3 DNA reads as TGTGCCAGCAGCCCCGGGACAGGGGTGAGTGGCTACACCTTC.

In DNA, the CDR3 is TGTGCCAGCTGCAGACAGCGTCTAGCCAAAAACATTCAGTACTTC. It encodes CASCRQRLAKNIQYF. The rearrangement links TRBV2 to TRBJ2-4, with a possible D match to TRBD1 (5 bases). Germline CDR1 reads SNHLY; CDR2 reads FYNNEI. The CDR3 length is 15 residues. V was shortened by 8 bases and J by 0 bases, with 14 bases between the two germline ends.

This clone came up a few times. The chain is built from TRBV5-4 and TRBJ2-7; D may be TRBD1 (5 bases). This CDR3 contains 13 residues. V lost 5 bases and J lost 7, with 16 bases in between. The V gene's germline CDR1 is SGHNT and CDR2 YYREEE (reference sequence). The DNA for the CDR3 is TGTGCCAGCAGTCTTCATGTGGGGCGGGAGCAGTACTTC. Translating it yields CASSLHVGREQYF.

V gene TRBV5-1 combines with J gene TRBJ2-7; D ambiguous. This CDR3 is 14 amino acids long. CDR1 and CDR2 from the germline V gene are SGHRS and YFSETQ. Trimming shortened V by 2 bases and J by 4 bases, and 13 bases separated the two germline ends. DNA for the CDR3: TGCGCCAGCAGCTTCGGAGTCCAGCTATACGAGCAGTACTTC. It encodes CASSFGVQLYEQYF.

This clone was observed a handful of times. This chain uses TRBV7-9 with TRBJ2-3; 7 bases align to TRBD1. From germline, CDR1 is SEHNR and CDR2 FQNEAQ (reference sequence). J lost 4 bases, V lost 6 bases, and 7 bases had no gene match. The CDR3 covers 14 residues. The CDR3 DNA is TGTGCCAGCAGTCACGACAGGGTTGCAGATACGCAGTATTTT. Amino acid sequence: CASSHDRVADTQYF.